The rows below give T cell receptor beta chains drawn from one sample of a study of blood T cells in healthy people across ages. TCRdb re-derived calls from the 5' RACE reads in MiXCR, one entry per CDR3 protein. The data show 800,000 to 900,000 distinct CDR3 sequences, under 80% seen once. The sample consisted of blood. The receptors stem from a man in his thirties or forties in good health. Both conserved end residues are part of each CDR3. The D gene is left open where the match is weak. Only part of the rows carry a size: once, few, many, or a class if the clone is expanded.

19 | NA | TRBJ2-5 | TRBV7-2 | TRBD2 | CASSLDGMGLAGEKETQYF | TGTGCCAGCAGCTTAGACGGCATGGGGCTAGCGGGGGAAAAAGAGACCCAGTACTTC
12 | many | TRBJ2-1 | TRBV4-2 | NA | CASSHNRNEQFF | TGTGCCAGCAGCCATAACCGAAATGAGCAGTTCTTC
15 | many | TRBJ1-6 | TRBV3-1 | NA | CASSQVGTGNSPLHF | TGTGCCAGCAGCCAAGTGGGAACAGGAAATTCACCCCTCCACTTT
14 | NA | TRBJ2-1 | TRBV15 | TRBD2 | CATSRAPPGLEQFF | TGTGCCACCAGCAGAGCCCCCCCGGGACTAGAGCAGTTCTTC
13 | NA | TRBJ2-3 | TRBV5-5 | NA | CASDLLGTDTQYF | TGTGCCAGCGACCTTCTGGGCACAGATACGCAGTATTTT
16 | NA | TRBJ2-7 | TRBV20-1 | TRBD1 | CSASPTGLDRVGEQYF | TGCAGTGCTAGTCCAACAGGGTTGGACAGGGTTGGGGAGCAGTACTTC
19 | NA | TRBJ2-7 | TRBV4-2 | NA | CASSQEEWSQVDVPYEQYF | TGTGCCAGCAGCCAAGAAGAGTGGTCCCAAGTTGACGTGCCCTACGAGCAGTACTTC
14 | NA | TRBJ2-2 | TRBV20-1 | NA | CSASMGLRTGELFF | TGCAGTGCTAGTATGGGGCTGCGGACCGGGGAGCTGTTTTTT
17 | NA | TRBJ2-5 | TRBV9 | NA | CASSAPLGGAGWKTQYF | TGTGCCAGCAGCGCCCCTCTGGGCGGGGCAGGTTGGAAGACCCAGTACTTC
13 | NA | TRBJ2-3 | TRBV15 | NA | CATSRDLGDTQYF | TGTGCCACCAGCAGAGATTTAGGAGATACGCAGTATTTT
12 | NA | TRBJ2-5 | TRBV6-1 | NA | CASANPEWTQYF | TGTGCCAGCGCAAACCCCGAGTGGACCCAGTACTTC
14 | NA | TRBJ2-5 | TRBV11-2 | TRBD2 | CASSFRGGVDERYF | TGTGCCAGCAGCTTCCGCGGGGGGGTGGACGAGCGGTACTTC
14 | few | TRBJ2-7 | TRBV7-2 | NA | CASSSYISPYEQYF | TGTGCCAGCAGCTCATACATCTCTCCCTACGAGCAGTACTTC
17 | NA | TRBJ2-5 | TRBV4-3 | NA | CASSQDFGASRGETQYF | TGCGCCAGCAGCCAAGATTTTGGGGCCAGTCGGGGAGAGACCCAGTACTTC
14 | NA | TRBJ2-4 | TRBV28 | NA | CASSLPLGLNIQYF | TGTGCCAGCAGTTTACCTCTAGGGCTAAACATTCAGTACTTC
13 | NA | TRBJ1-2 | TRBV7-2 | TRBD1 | CASSWDRTRGYTF | TGTGCCAGCAGCTGGGACAGGACGCGCGGCTACACCTTC
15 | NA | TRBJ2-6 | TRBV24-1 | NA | CATSAVDSGANVLTF | TGTGCCACCAGTGCCGTAGACTCTGGGGCCAACGTCCTGACTTTC
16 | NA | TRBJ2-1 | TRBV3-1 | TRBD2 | CASSPTGGLLYNEQFF | TGTGCCAGCAGCCCCACGGGGGGGCTTCTATACAATGAGCAGTTCTTC
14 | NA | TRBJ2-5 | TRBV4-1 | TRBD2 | CASSQATSGETQYF | TGCGCCAGCAGCCAAGCTACTAGCGGGGAGACCCAGTACTTC
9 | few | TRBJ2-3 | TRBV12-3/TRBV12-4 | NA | CASSDTQYF | TGTGCCAGCAGTGATACGCAGTATTTT
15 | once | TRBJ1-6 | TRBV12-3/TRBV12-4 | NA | CASSTNREGESPLHF | TGTGCCAGCAGTACCAACAGGGAAGGCGAGTCACCCCTCCACTTT
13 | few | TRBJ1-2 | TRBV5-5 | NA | CASSLAGQTGYTF | TGTGCCAGCAGCTTGGCGGGGCAAACCGGCTACACCTTC
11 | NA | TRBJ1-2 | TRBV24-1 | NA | CATSSNYGYTF | TGTGCCACCAGTTCTAACTATGGCTACACCTTC
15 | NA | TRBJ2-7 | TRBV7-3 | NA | CASSSRGGWGDEQYF | TGTGCCAGCAGCTCCAGGGGTGGGTGGGGTGACGAGCAGTACTTC
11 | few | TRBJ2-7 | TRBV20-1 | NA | CSARDHDEQYF | TGCAGTGCTAGAGATCACGACGAGCAGTACTTC
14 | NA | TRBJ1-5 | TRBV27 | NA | CASSVRAFGQPQHF | TGTGCCAGCTCAGTCAGGGCCTTTGGTCAGCCCCAGCATTTT
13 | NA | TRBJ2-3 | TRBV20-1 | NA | CSARLPFADTQYF | TGCAGTGCTAGATTACCCTTTGCAGATACGCAGTATTTT
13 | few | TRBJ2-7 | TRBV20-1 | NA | CSARDQGRYEQYF | TGCAGTGCTAGAGACCAGGGAAGGTACGAGCAGTACTTC
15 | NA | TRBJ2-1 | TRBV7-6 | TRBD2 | CASSSFSSGDNEQFF | TGTGCCAGCAGCTCCTTTTCTAGCGGGGACAATGAGCAGTTCTTC
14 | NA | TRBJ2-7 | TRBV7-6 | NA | CASSTRQDSYEQYF | TGTGCCAGCAGCACCCGACAGGACTCCTACGAGCAGTACTTC
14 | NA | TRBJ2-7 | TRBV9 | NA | CASSAWDNAYEQYF | TGTGCCAGCAGCGCATGGGACAACGCCTACGAGCAGTACTTC
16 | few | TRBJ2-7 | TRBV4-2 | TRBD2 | CASSPLRGGGTYEQYF | TGTGCCAGCAGCCCCCTGCGGGGGGGCGGGACCTACGAGCAGTACTTC
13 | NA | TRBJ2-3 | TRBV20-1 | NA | CSASIPYVDTQYF | TGCAGTGCTTCTATTCCCTACGTGGATACGCAGTATTTT
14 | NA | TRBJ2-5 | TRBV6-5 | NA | CASSYGIVQETQYF | TGTGCCAGCAGTTATGGGATCGTACAAGAGACCCAGTACTTC
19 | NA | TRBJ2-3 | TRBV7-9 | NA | CASSRLSFWGIPSTDTQYF | TGTGCCAGCAGCCGATTGTCTTTCTGGGGGATCCCTAGCACAGATACGCAGTATTTT
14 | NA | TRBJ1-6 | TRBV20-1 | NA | CSARSPGGYSPLHF | TGCAGTGCTAGGTCCCCTGGGGGGTATTCACCCCTCCACTTT
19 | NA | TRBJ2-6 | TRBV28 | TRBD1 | CASSLITGQASSGANVLTF | TGTGCCAGCAGTTTAATCACAGGACAGGCTTCCTCTGGGGCCAACGTCCTGACTTTC
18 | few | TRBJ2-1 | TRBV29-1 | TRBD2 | CSVEGSAGGAFPYNEQFF | TGCAGCGTTGAGGGTTCAGCGGGGGGTGCCTTTCCCTACAATGAGCAGTTCTTC
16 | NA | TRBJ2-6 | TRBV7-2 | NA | CASSPRPGSGANVLTF | TGTGCCAGCAGCCCCCGCCCGGGGTCTGGGGCCAACGTCCTGACTTTC
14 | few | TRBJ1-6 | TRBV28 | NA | CASSFGGRDSPLHF | TGTGCCAGCAGTTTTGGAGGGAGGGACTCACCCCTCCACTTT
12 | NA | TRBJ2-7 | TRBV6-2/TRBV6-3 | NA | CASIDGFYEQYF | TGTGCCAGCATCGACGGATTCTACGAGCAGTACTTC
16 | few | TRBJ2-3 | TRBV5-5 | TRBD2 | CASSLSLAGFEDTQYF | TGTGCCAGCAGCTTGAGTCTAGCGGGGTTCGAAGATACGCAGTATTTT